This passage covers 26 T cell receptor beta chains from one sample sequenced in a study of blood T cell repertoires in COVID-19. The data were produced by immunoSEQ multiplex PCR, yet TCRdb's version contains in-frame clones alone and is incomplete. Altogether under 50,000 clones are present, approximately 82% being singletons, with the ten largest covering roughly 4.3%. What was sequenced was peripheral blood. Receptors were obtained from a woman in her sixties or seventies with acute or convalescent COVID-19.

V is TRBV18 and J is TRBJ2-7; 10 bases agree with TRBD1. This CDR3 is built from 15 residues. V shed 2 bases and J 3 bases; nucleotides not matched to a gene: 4. Germline CDR1 and CDR2: KGHSH and LQKENI. CDR3 sequence (DNA): TGTGCCAGCTCACCAGGACAGGGGGGAGTCTACGAGCAGTACTTC. Translating gives CASSPGQGGVYEQYF. The variable domain in full, with the rest retrieved from reference TRBV18 and TRBJ2-7, is NAGVMQNPRHLVRRRGQEARLRCSPMKGHSHVYWYRQLPEEGLKFMVYLQKENIIDESGMPKERFSAEFPKEGPSILRIQQVVRGDSAAYFCASSPGQGGVYEQYFGPGTRLTVT.

V is TRBV7-2 and J is TRBJ2-7, with D perhaps TRBD2 (6 bases). Germline-derived CDR1 and CDR2 are SGHTA and FQGNSA. This CDR3 comprises 17 residues. The V gene lost 3 bases and the J gene lost 6 bases, with 24 bases spanning the gap. The CDR3 here is CASSFNSGGVGSGEQYF. CDR3 nucleotides: TGTGCCAGCAGCTTCAATAGTGGAGGGGTAGGCTCCGGCGAGCAGTACTTC. The entire variable domain, with the rest obtained from reference TRBV7-2 and TRBJ2-7, is as follows: GAGVSQSPSNKVTEKGKDVELRCDPISGHTALYWYRQSLGQGLEFLIYFQGNSAPDKSGLPSDRFSAERTGGSVSTLTIQRTQQEDSAVYLCASSFNSGGVGSGEQYFGPGTRLTVT.

This clone was observed a handful of times. The V call is TRBV28, the J call TRBJ2-7, with 8 bases aligning to TRBD1. There are 14 residues in the CDR3. Germline trimming cut 8 bases from V and 0 bases from J; bases unmatched to any gene: 6. CDR1 is MDHEN, CDR2 SYDVKM, per germline. The chain's CDR3 is CASRPGGSSYEQYF. Written as DNA, the CDR3 is TGTGCCAGCCGTCCAGGGGGCAGCTCCTACGAGCAGTACTTC.

This clone was seen only a few times. The chain uses TRBV19 and TRBJ1-5, with a weak D call TRBD1 (6 bases). The CDR3 spans 15 residues. The germline V gene encodes CDR1 LNHDA and CDR2 SQIVND (reference sequence). V was shortened by 7 bases and J by 4 bases, with 17 bases between the two germline ends. The CDR3 DNA follows: TGTGCCAGTATGGGGGGGGCGGCGGGAAATCAGCCCCAGCATTTT. Protein: CASMGGAAGNQPQHF.

This clone was seen a single time. The chain joins TRBV3-1 (or the pseudogene TRBV3-2) to TRBJ1-6; 8 bases are a match to TRBD1. The germline V gene encodes CDR1 LGHDT and CDR2 YNNKEL (reference sequence). The ends lost 4 bases at V and 6 bases at J; junction bases unmatched: 5. The CDR3 sequence is 15 residues long. The DNA of the CDR3 is TGTGCCAGCAGCCCGAGGACAGGGCTTAATTCACCCCTCCACTTT. Translating gives CASSPRTGLNSPLHF.

CDR3 sequence (DNA): TGTGCCAGCAGCTTAGTGACTACCTCGTCCTACGAGCAGTACTTC. It encodes CASSLVTTSSYEQYF. The chain is built from TRBV11-2 and TRBJ2-7; possible D gene TRBD2, 5 bases. The germline V and J ends were trimmed by 1 base and 1 base, with 11 bases remaining between them. This CDR3 region has 15 residues. Germline CDR1 and CDR2: SGHAT and FQNNGV.

V usage is TRBV5-4 and J usage is TRBJ1-4; 10 bases are shared with TRBD1. Germline V gives CDR1 SGHNT, CDR2 YYREEE (reference sequence). Losses at the gene ends were 4 bases for V and 8 bases for J; bases not matched to a gene: 5. The CDR3 has 14 amino acids. This CDR3 is CASSAAGQGEKLFF. The CDR3 nucleotides are TGTGCCAGCAGCGCTGCGGGACAGGGGGAAAAACTGTTTTTT.

The V gene is TRBV7-9, the J gene TRBJ1-4, with D possibly TRBD1 on 6 matching bases. With 4 bases removed from V and 7 bases from J, the gap between germline ends came to 19 bases. The CDR3 is made up of 16 amino acids. Germline CDR1 and CDR2: SEHNR and FQNEAQ (reference sequence). In DNA, the CDR3 is TGTGCCAGCAGCTCCTTTGGGGGGGCGACGGGTGAAAAACTGTTTTTT. It codes for CASSSFGGATGEKLFF.

V and J are TRBV14 and TRBJ1-1; no definite D call. Germline V gene data show CDR1 as SGHDN and CDR2 as FVKESK. This CDR3 has 15 amino acids. V dropped 5 bases and J dropped 0 bases, with 13 bases sitting between them. The CDR3 is CASSLRTGMNTEAFF. CDR3 DNA: TGTGCCAGCAGCTTGAGAACGGGTATGAACACTGAAGCTTTCTTT.

This chain joins TRBV30 and TRBJ1-1; a possible D gene is TRBD1 (6 bases). Germline-derived CDR1 and CDR2 are GTSNPN and SVGIG (reference sequence). The CDR3 loop spans 13 amino acids. Trimming took off 3 bases at V and 1 base at J, with 9 bases between the two ends. CDR3: CAWRQGSNTEAFF. CDR3 DNA sequence: TGTGCCTGGAGACAGGGTTCGAACACTGAAGCTTTCTTT.

The V call is TRBV19, the J call TRBJ2-7; D may be TRBD2 (5 bases). Germline values: CDR1 LNHDA, CDR2 SQIVND (reference sequence). There are 12 residues in the CDR3. Trimming cost V 1 base and J 5 bases, with 6 bases left between them. CDR3 sequence reads: CASSIGGNEQYF. In DNA form, the CDR3 reads TGTGCCAGTAGTATAGGAGGGAACGAGCAGTACTTC.

CDR3 residues: CASSEGLRPRAADTQYF. CDR3 DNA sequence: TGTGCCAGCAGTGAAGGGTTGCGGCCCAGAGCTGCAGATACGCAGTATTTT. The chain employs TRBV6-1 and TRBJ2-3; D is undetermined. This CDR3 has 17 amino acids. Trimming took 1 base from V and 4 from J, leaving 18 bases between them. In germline, CDR1 is MNHNS, CDR2 SASEGT.

The CDR3 sequence: CASTYIRTGSGELFF. In DNA form, the CDR3 reads TGTGCCAGCACCTATATTAGGACAGGGTCCGGGGAGCTGTTTTTT. The rearrangement uses TRBV6-5 and TRBJ2-2, with 8 bases aligning to TRBD1. Unmatched junction bases numbered 10, after V lost 7 bases and J lost 6 bases. The CDR3 covers 15 residues. Germline-derived CDR1 and CDR2 are MNHEY and SVGAGI.

The chain couples TRBV6-5 to TRBJ1-1, with 7 positions matching TRBD1. The CDR3 is made up of 14 amino acids. V lost 2 bases to trimming and J lost 8 bases; unmatched junction nucleotides: 8. CDR1 and CDR2 (germline): MNHEY, SVGAGI. In DNA form, the CDR3 reads TGTGCCAGCAGTTACGACAGGGTAAGATTGGAAGCTTTCTTT. Its translation: CASSYDRVRLEAFF.

This chain connects TRBV3-1 (or the pseudogene TRBV3-2) to TRBJ1-6; maybe TRBD1 (6 bases). Trimming left V 3 bases short and J 8 bases short, with 14 bases between. The CDR3 contains 15 residues. Germline V gene sequence: CDR1 LGHDT, CDR2 YNNKEL (reference sequence). CDR3 nucleotides: TGTGCCAGCAGCCACTGGACAGAGCCCCATTCACCCCTCCACTTT. Translation gives CASSHWTEPHSPLHF.

J is TRBJ1-5 and V is TRBV6-6, with a tentative D call TRBD1 (5 bases). From germline, CDR1 is MNHNY and CDR2 SVGAGI (reference sequence). The V end was cut by 8 bases, the J end by 2 bases, with 19 bases between. The CDR3 is 16 amino acids. This CDR3 reads CASHTGRPGGNQPQHF. As DNA, the CDR3 is TGTGCCAGCCACACGGGACGGCCGGGAGGCAATCAGCCCCAGCATTTT.

V and J are TRBV9 and TRBJ1-2, with 8 bases matching TRBD1. V was pared by 0 bases and J by 5 bases, with 0 bases of the junction left unmatched. The CDR3 contains 13 residues. Germline CDR1 SGDLS, CDR2 YYNGEE. The CDR3 protein is CASSVDRGYGYTF. The DNA for the CDR3 is TGTGCCAGCAGCGTAGACAGGGGGTATGGCTACACCTTC.

The chain recombines TRBV19 with TRBJ2-7; D is perhaps TRBD2 (6 bases). The germline CDR1 and CDR2 sequences are LNHDA and SQIVND (reference sequence). V was shortened by 7 bases and J by 0 bases, with 13 bases between the two germline ends. The CDR3 consists of 14 residues. CDR3 in DNA: TGTGCCAGTACCCCGGGAGCACCCTCCTACGAGCAGTACTTC. Amino acids: CASTPGAPSYEQYF. The entire variable domain, with the rest obtained from reference TRBV19 and TRBJ2-7, is as follows: DGGITQSPKYLFRKEGQNVTLSCEQNLNHDAMYWYRQDPGQGLRLIYYSQIVNDFQKGDIAEGYSVSREKKESFPLTVTSAQKNPTAFYLCASTPGAPSYEQYFGPGTRLTVT.

The J gene is TRBJ1-5, the V gene TRBV6-1, with 7 bases fitting TRBD1. CDR3 length equals 16 residues. CDR1 and CDR2 from the germline V gene are MNHNS and SASEGT. V lost 4 bases to trimming and J lost 7 bases; unmatched junction nucleotides: 13. Here the CDR3 reads CASSGLTGLGMQPQHF. DNA for the CDR3: TGTGCCAGCAGTGGGTTGACAGGGCTAGGGATGCAGCCCCAGCATTTT.

CDR3 sequence (DNA): TGCAGCGTTGAGATACTAGTCCAAGAGACCCAGTACTTC. Translating it yields CSVEILVQETQYF. This sequence joins TRBV29-1 and TRBJ2-5; TRBD2 is a possible D gene (5 bases). Trimming stripped 3 bases from V and 1 base from J, with 9 bases between. Germline CDR1 is SQVTM and CDR2 is ANQGSEA. This CDR3 region has 13 residues.

This clone was detected only a few times. The chain is built from TRBV5-4 and TRBJ2-7; D is perhaps TRBD2 (6 bases). Trimming stripped 7 bases from V and 5 bases from J, with 16 bases between. Germline V CDR1 and CDR2: SGHNT, YYREEE (reference sequence). CDR3 length equals 13 residues. CDR3 in DNA: TGTGCCAGCCGACGCGGGACGGAAGACGAGCAGTACTTC. It codes for CASRRGTEDEQYF. Drawing the rest from reference TRBV5-4 and TRBJ2-7, the complete variable domain is ETGVTQSPTHLIKTRGQQVTLRCSSQSGHNTVSWYQQALGQGPQFIFQYYREEENGRGNFPPRFSGLQFPNYSSELNVNALELDDSALYLCASRRGTEDEQYFGPGTRLTVT.

The chain carries TRBV19 and TRBJ2-2, with 10 bases that match TRBD2. The CDR3 has 17 residues. CDR1 is LNHDA and CDR2 is SQIVND in the germline V gene (reference sequence). J lost 6 bases, V lost 6 bases, and 13 bases had no gene match. The CDR3 sequence is CASRSSSGRLVAGELFF. For the CDR3, the DNA is TGTGCCAGTAGATCGTCTAGCGGGAGATTGGTCGCCGGGGAGCTGTTTTTT.

This clone occurred once. This CDR3 reads CAWGQVSYNSPLHF. CDR3 sequence (DNA): TGTGCCTGGGGACAGGTTTCCTATAATTCACCCCTCCACTTT. The chain uses TRBV30 and TRBJ1-6, with 7 bases lining up with TRBD1. The CDR3 is 14 amino acids. The germline gives CDR1 GTSNPN, CDR2 SVGIG (reference sequence). J lost 1 base, V lost 5 bases, and 2 bases had no gene match.

V and J are TRBV28 and TRBJ1-2; 11 positions match TRBD1. Germline lookup yields CDR1 MDHEN and CDR2 SYDVKM. This CDR3 comprises 13 residues. J was trimmed by 8 bases and V by 6 bases; bases with no gene match: 5. The CDR3 is CASRRDRGTGYTF. The CDR3 region has the DNA TGTGCCAGCAGACGGGACAGGGGGACGGGCTACACCTTC.

The gene calls are TRBV28 and TRBJ1-1, with D possibly matching TRBD1 (5 bases). The V and J ends lost 2 bases and 0 bases respectively, with 10 bases between them. CDR1 is MDHEN, CDR2 SYDVKM, per germline. The CDR3 is 15 residues long. CDR3 protein: CASSLTGILNTEAFF. As DNA, the CDR3 is TGTGCCAGCAGTTTAACAGGTATCCTGAACACTGAAGCTTTCTTT.

The rearrangement joins TRBV30 to TRBJ1-4, with 7 bases matching TRBD1. The CDR3 has 20 residues. With 6 bases clipped from V and 0 bases from J, the junction kept 22 bases outside the gene matches. CDR1 and CDR2 from the germline V gene are GTSNPN and SVGIG (reference sequence). CDR3 sequence reads: CACPRILPGQRITTNEKLFF. In DNA form, the CDR3 reads TGTGCCTGCCCGAGAATTTTACCGGGACAGCGAATAACAACTAATGAAAAACTGTTTTTT.